Sequencing of this TCR beta chain was carried out in a study of blood T cell repertoires in COVID-19. For the study at large: PBMCs, B-cell-depleted T cells, or T cells provided the cDNA or gDNA that made up the material.

Recovered status in Cohort 3 required two negative PCRs, clearance, or symptom resolution. Trimming removed 0 bases from V and 0 bases from J, with 22 bases in between. CDR1 SGDLS and CDR2 YYNGEE come from the germline V gene. The CDR3 sequence is 20 residues long. Authors' data handling: Reference gene primers were amplified, and this amplification served to estimate nucleated cell counts. The assay was immunoSEQ multiplex PCR, and TCRdb's table has in-frame clones only and misses some. V and J calls and clone size are those listed in that table; D and trimming were worked out from the DNA. The data show about 310,000 clones, 75% to 90% seen once.

This chain links TRBV9 with TRBJ1-3, with D perhaps TRBD1 (6 bases). The origin of this receptor is a woman in her thirties or forties who had recovered from COVID-19. Sequencing was done on a sample of PBMCs or T cells enriched from blood (not recorded which). The CDR3 DNA reads as TGTGCCAGCAGCGTAGACTGGACAGCTAGAGCTCAGAGCTCTGGAAACACCATATATTTT. Its protein product is CASSVDWTARAQSSGNTIYF.